The text below deals with one T cell receptor (beta chain). Its matching antigen is unknown. This entry is derived from a study of early T cells in non-severe SARS-CoV-2 infection. On the study more broadly: Unsorted whole-blood RNA was sequenced in bulk, leaving chains unpaired.

Study-level results: Anti-spike CD8 specificities were favored by VDJdb matching, whose results missed private and CD4 specificities.

Attachment of unique molecular identifiers to individual cDNA molecules was performed. TCRdb itself ran the 5' RACE reads through MiXCR, one entry per CDR3 protein. The sample yields 65,000 to 70,000 distinct CDR3 sequences, more than 9% seen once. The CDR3 loop spans 12 amino acids. Trimming took 4 bases from V and 7 from J, leaving 10 bases between them. CDR1 and CDR2 from the germline V gene are SGHNT and YYREEE (reference sequence). Sequencing used whole blood. V is TRBV5-4 and J is TRBJ2-3; D is ambiguous. The origin of this receptor is an adult who was a healthcare worker with PCR-confirmed SARS-CoV-2 infection or an uninfected control (not recorded which). The CDR3 reads CASSDWVNTQYF. Written as DNA, the CDR3 is TGTGCCAGCAGCGATTGGGTCAATACGCAGTATTTT.